Listed below are T cell receptor beta chains from one sample, sequenced in a study of shared clonotypes between healthy human individuals. Here immunoSEQ multiplex PCR was the method, and the copy in TCRdb shows in-frame clones only, minus some. This table holds about 2.4 million clones, over 85% found once. Sequencing used naive CD4+ T cells sorted from blood. The receptor source for this set is a man younger than 35 in good health. CDR3s include the opening cysteine and the closing phenylalanine or tryptophan. The order of the fields is V gene, J gene, clone size, D gene, CDR3 DNA, CDR3 protein. The D gene is left open where the match is weak. The size field is filled for only some rows; it gives once, few, many or a size class.

>TRBV10-3|TRBJ2-2|once|TRBD1
TGTGCCATCAGAACCGGGACAGGGTCCGCCGGGGAGCTGTTTTTT
CAIRTGTGSAGELFF
>TRBV10-3|TRBJ1-4|.|.
TGTGCCATCAGTGAGTCTCAACTTACTAATGAAAAACTGTTTTTT
CAISESQLTNEKLFF
>TRBV10-2|TRBJ1-1|.|.
TGCGCCAGCAGTGACGGGTGGGGGGAGAGGAACACTGAAGCTTTCTTT
CASSDGWGERNTEAFF
>TRBV2|TRBJ1-2|.|TRBD1
TGTGCCAGCAGTGCCGGCGGGACAGCGTATGGCTACACCTTC
CASSAGGTAYGYTF
>TRBV5-1|TRBJ1-2|.|.
TGCGCCAGCAGCCCTGTTTTGGGGGATGGCTACACCTTC
CASSPVLGDGYTF
>TRBV15|TRBJ2-6|.|.
TGTGCCACCAGCAGAGATTGGGGTGAGAGCTCTGGGGCCAACGTCCTGACTTTC
CATSRDWGESSGANVLTF
>TRBV5-6|TRBJ2-1|once|TRBD2
TGTGCCAGCAGCTTGGCCGGGAGGGCCCTCTACAATGAGCAGTTCTTC
CASSLAGRALYNEQFF
>TRBV27|TRBJ1-4|.|.
TGTGCCACCTCCAGTGCAACTAATGAAAAACTGTTTTTT
CATSSATNEKLFF
>TRBV12-5|TRBJ2-7|.|TRBD2
TGTGCTAGTGGTTTTGCCCGCCTTGGGCGGGAGCGTAGAGACTACGAGCAGTACTTC
CASGFARLGRERRDYEQYF
>TRBV28|TRBJ2-5|.|TRBD2
TGTGCCAGCAGTGTACTAGCGGGGGAGGAGACCCAGTACTTC
CASSVLAGEETQYF
>TRBV5-1|TRBJ1-3|.|.
TGCGCCAGCAGTCCGAGTTTAGCGGGGACCGCGGGAGGAAACACCATATATTTT
CASSPSLAGTAGGNTIYF
>TRBV27|TRBJ1-6|.|.
TGTGCCAGCAGTTTTCAGGGCAGCATTAATTCACCCCTCCACTTT
CASSFQGSINSPLHF
>TRBV19|TRBJ1-5|.|TRBD1
TGTGCCAGTAGTGGGGACAGGGGGACCTATAGCAATCAGCCCCAGCATTTT
CASSGDRGTYSNQPQHF
>TRBV28|TRBJ1-5|.|.
TGTGCCAGCAGTACCCTCAGCAATCAGCCCCAGCATTTT
CASSTLSNQPQHF
>TRBV7-9|TRBJ2-7|.|.
TGTGCCAGCAGCTTCGGGCAGGCCTACGAGCAGTACTTC
CASSFGQAYEQYF
>TRBV5-4|TRBJ1-2|.|TRBD1
TGTGCCAGCAGCTTGGCCCAGGGGGCATATGGCTACACCTTC
CASSLAQGAYGYTF
>TRBV12-5|TRBJ1-2|.|.
TGTGCTAGTGGTTTGGAGGGCTACTACACCTTC
CASGLEGYYTF
>TRBV6-1|TRBJ2-5|.|TRBD2
TGTGCCAGCAGTGAAATTCCTGGCGGGGGGGCTGGTGAGACCCAGTACTTC
CASSEIPGGGAGETQYF
>TRBV6-1|TRBJ2-7|.|.
TGTGCCAGCAGTGAAGCGCTCAGGGGCGACGAGCAGTACTTC
CASSEALRGDEQYF
>TRBV5-1|TRBJ2-7|.|.
TGCGCCAGCAGATTGACAGCGGACGAGCAGTACTTC
CASRLTADEQYF
>TRBV4-1|TRBJ1-1|.|.
TGCGCCAGCAGCCAATTAGGAGGGGGGCTAGCTTTCTTT
CASSQLGGGLAFF
>TRBV12-5|TRBJ1-1|.|.
TGTGCTAGTGGCGTCACAAGTGGAGCTTTCTTT
CASGVTSGAFF
>TRBV6-6|TRBJ2-7|.|TRBD1
TGTGCCAGCACAGGGGGACAGGGGTTATTTTGGTACTTC
CASTGGQGLFWYF
>TRBV18|TRBJ1-6|.|.
TGTGCCAGCTCATCGGGGGCCGGTAATTCACCCCTCCACTTT
CASSSGAGNSPLHF
>TRBV30|TRBJ1-1|few|TRBD1
TGTGCTGCGACAGGGACTGAAGCTTTCTTT
CAATGTEAFF